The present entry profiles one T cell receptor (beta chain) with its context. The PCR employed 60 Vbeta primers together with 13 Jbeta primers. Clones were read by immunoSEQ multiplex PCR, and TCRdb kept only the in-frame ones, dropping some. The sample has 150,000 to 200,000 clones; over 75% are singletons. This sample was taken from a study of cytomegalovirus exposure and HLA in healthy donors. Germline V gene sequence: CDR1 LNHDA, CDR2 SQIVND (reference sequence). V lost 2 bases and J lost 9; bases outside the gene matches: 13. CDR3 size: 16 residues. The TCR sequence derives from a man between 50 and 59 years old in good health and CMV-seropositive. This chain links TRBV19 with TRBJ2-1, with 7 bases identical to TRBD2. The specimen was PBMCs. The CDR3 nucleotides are TGTGCCAGTAGTATACAATGGCGGGAGTCAACCGGTGAGCAGTTCTTC. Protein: CASSIQWRESTGEQFF.